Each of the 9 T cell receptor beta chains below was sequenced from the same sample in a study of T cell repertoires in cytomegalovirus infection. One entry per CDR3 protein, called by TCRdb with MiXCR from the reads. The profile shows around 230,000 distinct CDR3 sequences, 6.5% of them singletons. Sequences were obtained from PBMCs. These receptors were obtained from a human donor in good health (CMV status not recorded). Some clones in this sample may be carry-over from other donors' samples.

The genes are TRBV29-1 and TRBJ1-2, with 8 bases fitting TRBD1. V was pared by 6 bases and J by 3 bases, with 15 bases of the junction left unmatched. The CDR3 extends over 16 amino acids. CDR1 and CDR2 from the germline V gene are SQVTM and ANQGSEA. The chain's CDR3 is CSVLASNRGEHYGYTF. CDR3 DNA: TGCAGCGTCTTAGCTTCTAACAGGGGGGAGCACTATGGCTACACCTTC.

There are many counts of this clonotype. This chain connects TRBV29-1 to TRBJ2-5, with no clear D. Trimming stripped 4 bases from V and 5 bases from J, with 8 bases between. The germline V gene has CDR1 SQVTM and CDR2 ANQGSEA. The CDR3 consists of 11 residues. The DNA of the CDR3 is TGCAGCGTTGGTGAGACGGAGACCCAGTACTTC. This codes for CSVGETETQYF.

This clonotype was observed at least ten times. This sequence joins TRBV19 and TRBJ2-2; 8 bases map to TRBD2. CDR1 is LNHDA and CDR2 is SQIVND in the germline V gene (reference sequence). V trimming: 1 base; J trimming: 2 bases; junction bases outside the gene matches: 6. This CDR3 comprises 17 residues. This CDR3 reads CASSIGRGGINTGELFF. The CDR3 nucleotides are TGTGCCAGTAGTATAGGTCGGGGGGGGATAAACACCGGGGAGCTGTTTTTT.

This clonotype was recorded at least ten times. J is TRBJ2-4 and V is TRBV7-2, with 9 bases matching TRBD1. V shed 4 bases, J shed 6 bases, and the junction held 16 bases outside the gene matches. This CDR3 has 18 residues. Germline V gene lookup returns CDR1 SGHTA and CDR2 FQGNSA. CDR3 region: CASSSLTARDRAANIQYF. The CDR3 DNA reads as TGTGCCAGCAGCTCTCTAACCGCCCGGGACAGGGCTGCAAACATTCAGTACTTC.

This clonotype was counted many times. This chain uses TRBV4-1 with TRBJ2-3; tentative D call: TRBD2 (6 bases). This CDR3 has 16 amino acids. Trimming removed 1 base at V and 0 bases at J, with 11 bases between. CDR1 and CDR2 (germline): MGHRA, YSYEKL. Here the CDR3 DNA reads TGCGCCAGCAGCCAAGCGGAGGGTACTAGCACAGATACGCAGTATTTT. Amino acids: CASSQAEGTSTDTQYF.

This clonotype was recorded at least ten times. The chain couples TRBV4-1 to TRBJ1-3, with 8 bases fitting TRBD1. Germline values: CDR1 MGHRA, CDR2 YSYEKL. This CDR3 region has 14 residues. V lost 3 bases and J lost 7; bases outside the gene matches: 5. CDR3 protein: CASSQPGQANTIYF. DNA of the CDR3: TGCGCCAGCAGCCAGCCGGGACAGGCGAACACCATATATTTT.

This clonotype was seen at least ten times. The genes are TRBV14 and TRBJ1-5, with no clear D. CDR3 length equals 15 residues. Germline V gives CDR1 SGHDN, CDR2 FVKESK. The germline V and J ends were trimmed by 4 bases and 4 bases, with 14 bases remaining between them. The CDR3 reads CASSPSGRGNQPQHF. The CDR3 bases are TGTGCCAGCAGCCCTTCCGGTCGTGGAAATCAGCCCCAGCATTTT. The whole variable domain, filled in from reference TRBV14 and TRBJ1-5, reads EAGVTQFPSHSVIEKGQTVTLRCDPISGHDNLYWYRRVMGKEIKFLLHFVKESKQDESGMPNNRFLAERTGGTYSTLKVQPAELEDSGVYFCASSPSGRGNQPQHFGDGTRLSIL.

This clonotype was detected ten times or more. CDR3 nucleotide sequence: TGTGCCAGCGCTATGAGCACAGGGCAAGAGACCCAGTACTTC. This codes for CASAMSTGQETQYF. The rearrangement joins TRBV28 to TRBJ2-5; TRBD1 might be the D (6 bases). From germline, CDR1 is MDHEN and CDR2 SYDVKM. The CDR3 length is 14 residues. The V end lost 8 bases, the J end lost 2 bases, and 15 bases lay between the germline ends.

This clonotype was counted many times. CDR3 amino acids: CASSDRKRTDTQYF. DNA of the CDR3: TGTGCCAGCAGTGACCGGAAACGCACAGATACGCAGTATTTT. This chain links TRBV6-6 with TRBJ2-3; D uncertain. This CDR3 spans 14 amino acids. V shed 5 bases and J shed 1 base, with 10 bases lying between them. The germline gives CDR1 MNHNY, CDR2 SVGAGI (reference sequence).